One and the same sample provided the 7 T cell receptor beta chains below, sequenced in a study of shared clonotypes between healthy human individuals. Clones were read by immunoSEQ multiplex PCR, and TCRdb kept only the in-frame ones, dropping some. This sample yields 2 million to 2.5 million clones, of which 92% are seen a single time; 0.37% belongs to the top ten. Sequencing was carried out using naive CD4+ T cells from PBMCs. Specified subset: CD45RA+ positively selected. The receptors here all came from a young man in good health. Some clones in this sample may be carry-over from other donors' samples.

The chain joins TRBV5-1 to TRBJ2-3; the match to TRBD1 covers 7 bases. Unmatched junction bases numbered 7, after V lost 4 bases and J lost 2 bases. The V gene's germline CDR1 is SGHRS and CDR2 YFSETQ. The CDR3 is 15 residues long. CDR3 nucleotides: TGCGCCAGCAGCCCGGGGACAGCCTACACAGATACGCAGTATTTT. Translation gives CASSPGTAYTDTQYF.

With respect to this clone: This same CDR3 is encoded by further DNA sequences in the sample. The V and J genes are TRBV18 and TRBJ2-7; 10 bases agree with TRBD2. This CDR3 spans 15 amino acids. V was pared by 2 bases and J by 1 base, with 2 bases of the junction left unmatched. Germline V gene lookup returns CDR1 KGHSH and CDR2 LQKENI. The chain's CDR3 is CASSPSSGGSYEQYF. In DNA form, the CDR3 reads TGTGCCAGCTCACCATCTAGCGGGGGATCCTACGAGCAGTACTTC.

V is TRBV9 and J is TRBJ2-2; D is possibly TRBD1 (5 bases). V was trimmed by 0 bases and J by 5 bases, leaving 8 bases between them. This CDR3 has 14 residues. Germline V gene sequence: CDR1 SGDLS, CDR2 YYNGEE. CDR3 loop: CASSVGGQTGELFF. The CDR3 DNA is TGTGCCAGCAGCGTAGGAGGACAAACCGGGGAGCTGTTTTTT.

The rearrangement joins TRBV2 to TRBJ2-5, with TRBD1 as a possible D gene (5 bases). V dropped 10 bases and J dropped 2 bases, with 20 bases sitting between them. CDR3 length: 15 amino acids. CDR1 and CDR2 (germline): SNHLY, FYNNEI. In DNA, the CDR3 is TGTGCCAACCCAAAGGGGCCCGACAGACAAGAGACCCAGTACTTC. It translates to CANPKGPDRQETQYF. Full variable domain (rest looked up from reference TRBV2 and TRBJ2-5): EPEVTQTPSHQVTQMGQEVILRCVPISNHLYFYWYRQILGQKVEFLVSFYNNEISEKSEIFDDQFSVERPDGSNFTLKIRSTKLEDSAMYFCANPKGPDRQETQYFGPGTRLLVL.

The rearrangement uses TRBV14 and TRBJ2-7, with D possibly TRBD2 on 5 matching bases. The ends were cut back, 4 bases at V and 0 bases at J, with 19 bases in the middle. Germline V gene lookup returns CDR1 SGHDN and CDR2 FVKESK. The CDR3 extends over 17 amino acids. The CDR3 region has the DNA TGTGCCAGCAGCCCGCTCCGGGCGGTAGCGAGCTCCTACGAGCAGTACTTC. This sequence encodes CASSPLRAVASSYEQYF. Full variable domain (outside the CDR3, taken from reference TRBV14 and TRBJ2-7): EAGVTQFPSHSVIEKGQTVTLRCDPISGHDNLYWYRRVMGKEIKFLLHFVKESKQDESGMPNNRFLAERTGGTYSTLKVQPAELEDSGVYFCASSPLRAVASSYEQYFGPGTRLTVT.

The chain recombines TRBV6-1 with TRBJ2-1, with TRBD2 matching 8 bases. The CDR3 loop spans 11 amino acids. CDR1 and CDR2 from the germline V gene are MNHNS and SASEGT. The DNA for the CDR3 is TGTGCTAGCGGGAATTACAATGAGCAGTTCTTC. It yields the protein CASGNYNEQFF.

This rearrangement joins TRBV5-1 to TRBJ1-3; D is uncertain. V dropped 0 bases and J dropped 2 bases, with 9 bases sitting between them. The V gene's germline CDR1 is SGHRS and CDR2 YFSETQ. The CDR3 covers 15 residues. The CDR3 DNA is TGCGCCAGCAGCTTGGAAGGGATCACTGGAAACACCATATATTTT. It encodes CASSLEGITGNTIYF.